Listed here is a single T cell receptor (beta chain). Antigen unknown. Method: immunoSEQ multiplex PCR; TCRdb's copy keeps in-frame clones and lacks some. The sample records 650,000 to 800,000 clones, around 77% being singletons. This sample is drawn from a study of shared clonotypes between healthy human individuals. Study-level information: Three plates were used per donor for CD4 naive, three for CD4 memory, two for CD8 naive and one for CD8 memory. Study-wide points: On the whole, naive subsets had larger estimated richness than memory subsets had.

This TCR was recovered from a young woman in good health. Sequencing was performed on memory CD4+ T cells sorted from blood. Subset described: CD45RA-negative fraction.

CDR3 nucleotide sequence: TGTGCCAGCAGCTCAGGGACTAGCGGGATGTGGTCAGATACGCAGTATTTT. Its translation is CASSSGTSGMWSDTQYF. V and J are TRBV5-4 and TRBJ2-3; 13 bases align to TRBD2. The germline V gene has CDR1 SGHNT and CDR2 YYREEE (reference sequence). Trimming at V came to 3 bases and at J to 4 bases, leaving 8 bases not matched to a gene. The CDR3 is 17 amino acids. The whole variable domain, filled in from reference TRBV5-4 and TRBJ2-3, reads ETGVTQSPTHLIKTRGQQVTLRCSSQSGHNTVSWYQQALGQGPQFIFQYYREEENGRGNFPPRFSGLQFPNYSSELNVNALELDDSALYLCASSSGTSGMWSDTQYFGPGTRLTVL.